This passage covers 29 T cell receptor beta chains from one sample sequenced in a study of blood T cells in healthy people across ages. Primed by a sample-barcoded 5' primer and a J-beta primer mix, a second PCR proceeded for 7 to 11 cycles. MiXCR, run by TCRdb on the 5' RACE reads, gives a single entry per CDR3 protein. The sample consists of around 520,000 distinct CDR3 sequences, about 28% of them appearing once. These data are also associated with another study on T cells of mothers and their children.

What was sequenced was blood. Every receptor here comes from a boy younger than 10 in good health.

This clonotype was picked up a small number of times. The J gene is TRBJ1-2, the V gene TRBV7-2; tentative D call: TRBD1 (6 bases). With 1 base removed from V and 4 bases from J, the gap between germline ends came to 16 bases. Germline CDR1 SGHTA, CDR2 FQGNSA. CDR3 length: 16 residues. CDR3 region: CASSLGGGAKGYGYTF. In DNA, the CDR3 is TGTGCCAGCAGCTTAGGAGGGGGGGCCAAGGGCTATGGCTACACCTTC.

J is TRBJ2-3 and V is TRBV9; D is unclear. Trimming left V 0 bases short and J 4 bases short, with 12 bases between. Germline CDR1 reads SGDLS; CDR2 reads YYNGEE. The CDR3 contains 15 residues. CDR3 protein: CASSVGPSQPDTQYF. The CDR3 nucleotides read TGTGCCAGCAGCGTAGGCCCCAGCCAACCAGATACGCAGTATTTT.

This clonotype was counted a few times. J is TRBJ1-6 and V is TRBV6-5, with 11 bases matching TRBD1. CDR1 MNHEY and CDR2 SVGAGI come from the germline V gene. Trimming took 4 bases from V and 7 from J; bases not matched to a gene: 9. The CDR3 is 17 amino acids. CDR3 amino acids: CASSFTLRTGGNSPLHF. The CDR3 DNA reads as TGTGCCAGCAGTTTTACTCTCCGGACAGGGGGCAATTCACCCCTCCACTTT.

This chain connects TRBV5-1 to TRBJ2-1; 10 bases map to TRBD2. Germline values: CDR1 SGHRS, CDR2 YFSETQ. The CDR3 has 16 amino acids. Germline trimming cut 2 bases from V and 4 bases from J; bases unmatched to any gene: 6. CDR3 region: CASSLTPSGGYNEQFF. The DNA for the CDR3 is TGCGCCAGCAGCTTAACGCCTAGCGGGGGATACAATGAGCAGTTCTTC.

This clonotype was seen only a few times. V is TRBV10-3 and J is TRBJ2-1; the match to TRBD2 covers 13 bases. Germline values: CDR1 ENHRY, CDR2 SYGVKD. CDR3 length: 14 amino acids. J was trimmed by 7 bases and V by 8 bases; bases with no gene match: 5. CDR3 sequence reads: CAIGTSGKSNEQFF. The CDR3 bases are TGTGCCATCGGGACTAGCGGGAAATCTAATGAGCAGTTCTTC.

Here the CDR3 DNA reads TGTGCCAGCAGTTCCCAGGGTTGGGGCTACACCTTC. Its protein product is CASSSQGWGYTF. The rearrangement uses TRBV27 and TRBJ1-2, with D perhaps matching TRBD1 (5 bases). There are 12 residues in the CDR3. CDR1 and CDR2 (germline): MNHEY, SMNVEV (reference sequence). The V and J ends lost 4 bases and 8 bases respectively, with 11 bases between them.

The genes are TRBV12-3 or TRBV12-4 and TRBJ1-4; 7 bases agree with TRBD1. V was clipped by 7 bases and J by 8 bases; unmatched bases: 10. The CDR3 is 14 amino acids. CDR3: CASILGGSSEKLFF. In nucleotides, the CDR3 is TGTGCCAGCATCCTAGGGGGCAGTTCCGAAAAACTGTTTTTT.

This chain links TRBV30 with TRBJ2-5; TRBD1 is a possible D gene (5 bases). The end of the DNA aligns better with TRBJ2-7, so the J call may be wrong. Germline CDR1 is GTSNPN and CDR2 is SVGIG (reference sequence). This CDR3 comprises 14 residues. CDR3 region: CAWSMSGNPYEQYF. DNA for the CDR3: TGTGCCTGGAGTATGTCAGGGAATCCCTACGAGCAGTACTTC.

CDR3 region: CASSQAREDIQYF. CDR3 nucleotide sequence: TGTGCCAGCAGCCAAGCCAGGGAGGACATTCAGTACTTC. V gene TRBV3-1 combines with J gene TRBJ2-4; tentatively, D is TRBD2 (6 bases). CDR3 length equals 13 residues. V dropped 1 base and J dropped 8 bases, with 9 bases sitting between them. The germline V gene encodes CDR1 LGHDT and CDR2 YNNKEL (reference sequence).

The chain links TRBV7-2 to TRBJ1-1; D unclear. Trimming took off 1 base at V and 0 bases at J, with 12 bases between the two ends. This CDR3 has 16 residues. Germline CDR1 reads SGHTA; CDR2 reads FQGNSA. The DNA for the CDR3 is TGTGCCAGCAGCTTAGTAGGCGGCACCATGAACACTGAAGCTTTCTTT. It codes for CASSLVGGTMNTEAFF.

This clonotype has ten or more counts. The chain is built from TRBV20-1 and TRBJ2-5, with D hard to call. CDR1 DFQATT and CDR2 SNEGSKA come from the germline V gene (reference sequence). V shed 7 bases and J shed 4 bases, with 13 bases lying between them. CDR3 length: 12 amino acids. CDR3 loop: CSVTGTRETQYF. Written as DNA, the CDR3 is TGCAGTGTAACGGGTACTCGAGAGACCCAGTACTTC.

This clonotype turned up a few times. The gene calls are TRBV3-1 and TRBJ2-3, with D unclear. The CDR3 contains 13 residues. V was trimmed by 7 bases and J by 4 bases, leaving 12 bases between them. Germline V gene data show CDR1 as LGHDT and CDR2 as YNNKEL (reference sequence). The CDR3 DNA is TGTGCCAGCACCCTGGAAGGTTCAGATACGCAGTATTTT. Its translation: CASTLEGSDTQYF.

The chain uses TRBV6-1 and TRBJ2-1, with 10 positions matching TRBD2. The V and J ends lost 6 bases and 0 bases, in that order; junction bases with no gene match: 5. From germline, CDR1 is MNHNS and CDR2 SASEGT. The CDR3 has 16 amino acids. This CDR3 reads CASRELAGSSYNEQFF. The CDR3, as DNA: TGTGCCAGCAGAGAACTAGCGGGGAGCTCCTACAATGAGCAGTTCTTC.

This clonotype was seen a few times. The chain links TRBV15 to TRBJ1-1; 7 positions agree with TRBD1. The germline gives CDR1 LNHNV, CDR2 YYDKDF (reference sequence). The CDR3 consists of 15 residues. V was pared by 2 bases and J by 4 bases, with 7 bases of the junction left unmatched. The CDR3 loop reads CATSRYQGQITEAFF. The DNA of the CDR3 is TGTGCCACCAGCAGATACCAGGGACAGATCACTGAAGCTTTCTTT. Full variable domain (rest looked up from reference TRBV15 and TRBJ1-1): DAMVIQNPRYQVTQFGKPVTLSCSQTLNHNVMYWYQQKSSQAPKLLFHYYDKDFNNEADTPDNFQSRRPNTSFCFLDIRSPGLGDTAMYLCATSRYQGQITEAFFGQGTRLTVV.

Only a few counts were recorded for this clonotype. This chain connects TRBV4-3 to TRBJ2-5; TRBD2 aligns across 7 bases. TRBJ2-7 explains the end of the DNA better; the J call may be wrong. CDR1 and CDR2 (germline): LGHNA, YSLEER. The CDR3 runs to 14 residues. CDR3 nucleotide sequence: TGCGCCAGCAGCCGCGGGGCGGGAGACCACGAGCAGTACTTC. Protein product: CASSRGAGDHEQYF.

This clonotype came up a few times. CDR3 sequence: CASSSSGPLTDTQYF. CDR3 coding DNA: TGCGCCAGCAGTTCAAGCGGTCCCCTCACAGATACGCAGTATTTT. This sequence joins TRBV5-1 and TRBJ2-3, with a weak D call TRBD2 (5 bases). The germline V gene has CDR1 SGHRS and CDR2 YFSETQ. The length of the CDR3 is 15 residues. Trimming stripped 5 bases from V and 2 bases from J, with 15 bases between.

This clonotype appeared a few times. The gene calls are TRBV4-3 and TRBJ2-4; D is uncertain. With 0 bases removed from V and 3 bases from J, the gap between germline ends came to 9 bases. This CDR3 spans 15 amino acids. Germline lookup yields CDR1 LGHNA and CDR2 YSLEER. The CDR3 loop reads CASSQDLSDKNIQYF. The CDR3 DNA reads as TGCGCCAGCAGCCAAGATCTGTCGGACAAAAACATTCAGTACTTC.

The chain is built from TRBV7-9 and TRBJ2-3; 13 bases align to TRBD2. CDR3 length: 17 amino acids. Germline values: CDR1 SEHNR, CDR2 FQNEAQ (reference sequence). The V segment lost 5 bases and the J segment 2 bases; nucleotides outside the gene matches: 7. The CDR3 region is CASSDRLAGGSTDTQYF. In DNA, the CDR3 is TGTGCCAGCAGCGACCGACTAGCGGGAGGATCCACAGATACGCAGTATTTT.

The genes are TRBV20-1 and TRBJ2-7, with D perhaps matching TRBD2 (5 bases). The CDR3 extends over 14 amino acids. With 1 base removed from V and 0 bases from J, the gap between germline ends came to 10 bases. Germline V gene sequence: CDR1 DFQATT, CDR2 SNEGSKA (reference sequence). The CDR3 region has the DNA TGCAGTGCTAGAGGGACTGTAGCCTCCTACGAGCAGTACTTC. Residues: CSARGTVASYEQYF.

The rearrangement links TRBV25-1 to TRBJ2-5, with D possibly matching TRBD2 (6 bases). The J call may be wrong; the DNA end is better matched by TRBJ2-1. CDR3 length: 13 amino acids. Germline V gene data show CDR1 as MGHDK and CDR2 as SYGVNS. CDR3 bases: TGTGCCAGCAGCTTGGAGGGGTTAGGTGAGCAGTTCTTC. This gives the protein CASSLEGLGEQFF.

The V gene is TRBV6-5, the J gene TRBJ2-7; D gene unclear. V gave up 4 bases and J gave up 2 bases, with 12 bases separating them. The germline gives CDR1 MNHEY, CDR2 SVGAGI. The length of the CDR3 is 14 residues. CDR3 protein: CASSLGPPAYEQYF. CDR3 sequence (DNA): TGTGCCAGCAGTTTAGGACCACCGGCCTACGAGCAGTACTTC.

This clonotype was picked up a small number of times. One end of the junction does not line up with germline, which may come from a read error. The rearrangement joins TRBV9 to TRBJ1-6, with 7 positions matching TRBD1. This CDR3 has 14 residues. Germline CDR1 SGDLS, CDR2 YYNGEE. The CDR3 here is CVSSVTGVSSPLHF. CDR3 in DNA: TGTGTCAGCAGCGTTACAGGGGTTAGTTCACCCCTCCACTTT.

This clonotype has a handful of counts. The chain uses TRBV5-1 and TRBJ2-4; D is uncertain. The CDR3 sequence is 12 residues long. Germline loops: CDR1 SGHRS, CDR2 YFSETQ. The V end lost 4 bases, the J end lost 7 bases, and 9 bases lay between the germline ends. The chain's CDR3 is CASSITGNIQYF. As DNA, the CDR3 is TGCGCCAGCAGCATCACTGGGAACATTCAGTACTTC.

This clonotype has more than one count but fewer than ten. This chain joins TRBV19 and TRBJ2-5; no clear D. The end of the DNA aligns better with TRBJ2-1, so the J call may be wrong. The length of the CDR3 is 13 residues. Germline-derived CDR1 and CDR2 are LNHDA and SQIVND (reference sequence). CDR3 DNA sequence: TGTGCCAGTAGTCCCCCTAACTACAATGAGCAGTTCTTC. Amino acid sequence: CASSPPNYNEQFF.

The chain links TRBV13 to TRBJ2-7; 8 nucleotides match TRBD2. This CDR3 is 13 amino acids long. Germline-derived CDR1 and CDR2 are PRHDT and FYEKMQ (reference sequence). Unmatched junction bases numbered 7, after V lost 5 bases and J lost 7 bases. In DNA form, the CDR3 reads TGTGCCAGCAGCCCCCGACTAGCGCATGAGCAGTACTTC. Translated: CASSPRLAHEQYF.

A few counts support this clonotype. V gene TRBV20-1 combines with J gene TRBJ1-5; no clear D gene. The germline gives CDR1 DFQATT, CDR2 SNEGSKA (reference sequence). The ends were cut back, 1 base at V and 0 bases at J, with 13 bases in the middle. The CDR3 spans 16 residues. CDR3 sequence: CSARAPGPHSNQPQHF. The CDR3 nucleotides are TGCAGTGCTAGAGCCCCCGGACCTCATAGCAATCAGCCCCAGCATTTT.

This clonotype has more than one count but fewer than ten. This chain connects TRBV20-1 to TRBJ2-5, with 10 bases fitting TRBD2. The DNA matches TRBJ2-7 better at its end, which makes the J call doubtful. The CDR3 extends over 13 amino acids. Germline values: CDR1 DFQATT, CDR2 SNEGSKA (reference sequence). The CDR3 here is CSALLAGVNEQYF. The CDR3 DNA sequence: TGCAGTGCTCTTCTAGCGGGAGTCAACGAGCAGTACTTC.

This clonotype occurred a few times. This sequence joins TRBV29-1 and TRBJ1-1; 9 nucleotides agree with TRBD1. The ends lost 5 bases at V and 5 bases at J; junction bases unmatched: 3. Germline V lookup: CDR1 SQVTM, CDR2 ANQGSEA. The CDR3 length is 12 residues. For the CDR3, the DNA is TGCAGCGTTACAGGGGGCGATACTGAAGCTTTCTTT. As protein: CSVTGGDTEAFF.

This clonotype has a count of ten or more. The V gene is TRBV7-2, the J gene TRBJ2-5; unclear D gene. The J call may be in error: the DNA end matches TRBJ2-1 better. The CDR3 consists of 12 residues. Germline loops: CDR1 SGHTA, CDR2 FQGNSA. CDR3 sequence (DNA): TGTGCCAGCAGCTTAATTAATTCCTTGCAGTTCTTC. This codes for CASSLINSLQFF.